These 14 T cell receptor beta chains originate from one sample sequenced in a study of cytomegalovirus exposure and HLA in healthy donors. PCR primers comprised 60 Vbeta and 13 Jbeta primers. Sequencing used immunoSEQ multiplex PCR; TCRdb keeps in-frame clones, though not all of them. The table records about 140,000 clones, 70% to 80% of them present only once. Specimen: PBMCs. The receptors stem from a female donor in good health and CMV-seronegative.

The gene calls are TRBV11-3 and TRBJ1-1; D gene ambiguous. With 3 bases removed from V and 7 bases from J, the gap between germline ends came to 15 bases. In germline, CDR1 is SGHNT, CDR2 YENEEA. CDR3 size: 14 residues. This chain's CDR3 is CASSLVRSTVEAFF. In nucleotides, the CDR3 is TGTGCCAGCAGCTTGGTCAGGTCAACGGTTGAAGCTTTCTTT.

The DNA for the CDR3 is TGTGCCTGGAACCCGGGAGGAACCGGGGAGCTGTTTTTT. Encoded protein: CAWNPGGTGELFF. The chain links TRBV30 to TRBJ2-2; 7 bases are shared with TRBD2. Unmatched junction bases numbered 4, after V lost 4 bases and J lost 5 bases. CDR3 length: 13 amino acids. CDR1 and CDR2 (germline): GTSNPN, SVGIG (reference sequence).

CDR3 coding DNA: TGTGCCAGCAGACCCCCTCAGGCACCTCGACATCGGCCCCAGCATTTT. Its translation is CASRPPQAPRHRPQHF. This sequence joins TRBV28 and TRBJ1-5; D not certain. Germline CDR1 and CDR2: MDHEN and SYDVKM. This CDR3 contains 16 residues. Trimming removed 6 bases at V and 9 bases at J, with 24 bases between.

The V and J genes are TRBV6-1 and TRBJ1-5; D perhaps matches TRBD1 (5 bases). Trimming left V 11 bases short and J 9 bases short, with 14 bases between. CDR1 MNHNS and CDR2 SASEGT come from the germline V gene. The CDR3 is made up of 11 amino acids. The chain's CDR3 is CARGTGRPQHF. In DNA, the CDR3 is TGTGCCCGCGGGACGGGGAGGCCCCAGCATTTT.

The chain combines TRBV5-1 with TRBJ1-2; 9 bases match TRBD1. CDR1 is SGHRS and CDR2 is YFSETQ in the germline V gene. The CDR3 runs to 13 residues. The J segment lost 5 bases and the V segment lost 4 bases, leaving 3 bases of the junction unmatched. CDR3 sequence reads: CASSTGTGYGYTF. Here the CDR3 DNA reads TGCGCCAGCAGCACAGGGACAGGGTATGGCTACACCTTC.

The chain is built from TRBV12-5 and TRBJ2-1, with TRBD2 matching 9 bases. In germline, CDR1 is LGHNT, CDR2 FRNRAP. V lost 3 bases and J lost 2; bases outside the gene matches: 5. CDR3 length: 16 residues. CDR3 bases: TGTGCTAGTGGTTTTGGGCGGGGGGGCGCCTACAATGAGCAGTTCTTC. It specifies CASGFGRGGAYNEQFF.

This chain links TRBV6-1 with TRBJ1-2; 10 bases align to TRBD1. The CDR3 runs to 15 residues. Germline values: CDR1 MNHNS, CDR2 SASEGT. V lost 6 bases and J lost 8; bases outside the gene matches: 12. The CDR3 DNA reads TGTGCCAGCAGGACTAACCGACAGGGGGCGCGGGGCTACACCTTC. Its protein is CASRTNRQGARGYTF.

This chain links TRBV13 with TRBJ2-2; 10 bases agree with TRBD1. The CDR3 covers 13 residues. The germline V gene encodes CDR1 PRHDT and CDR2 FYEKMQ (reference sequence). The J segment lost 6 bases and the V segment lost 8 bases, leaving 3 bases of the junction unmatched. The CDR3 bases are TGTGCCAGCGACAGGGGGCGGTCCGGGGAGCTGTTTTTT. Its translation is CASDRGRSGELFF. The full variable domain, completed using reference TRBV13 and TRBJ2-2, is AAGVIQSPRHLIKEKRETATLKCYPIPRHDTVYWYQQGPGQDPQFLISFYEKMQSDKGSIPDRFSAQQFSDYHSELNMSSLELGDSALYFCASDRGRSGELFFGEGSRLTVL.

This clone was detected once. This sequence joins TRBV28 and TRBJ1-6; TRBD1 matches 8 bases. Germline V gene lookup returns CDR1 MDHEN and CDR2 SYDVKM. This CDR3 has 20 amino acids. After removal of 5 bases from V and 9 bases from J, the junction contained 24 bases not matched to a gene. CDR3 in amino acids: CASSPLGAGGEDWGGSPLHF. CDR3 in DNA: TGTGCCAGCAGTCCATTGGGGGCAGGGGGCGAGGACTGGGGAGGTTCACCCCTCCACTTT.

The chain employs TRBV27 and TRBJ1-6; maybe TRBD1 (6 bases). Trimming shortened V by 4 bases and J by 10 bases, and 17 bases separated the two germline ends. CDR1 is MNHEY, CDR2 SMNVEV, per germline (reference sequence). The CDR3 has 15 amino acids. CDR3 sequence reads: CASSSLPGGRSPLHF. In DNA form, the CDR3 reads TGTGCCAGCAGTTCCCTCCCCGGGGGGCGATCACCCCTCCACTTT.

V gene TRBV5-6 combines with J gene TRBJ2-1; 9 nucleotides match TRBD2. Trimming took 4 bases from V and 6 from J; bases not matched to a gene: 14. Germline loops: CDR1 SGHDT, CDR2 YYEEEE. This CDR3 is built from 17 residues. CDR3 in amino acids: CASSIRFLAGDGNEQFF. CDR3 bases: TGTGCCAGCAGCATACGTTTTTTAGCGGGAGATGGCAATGAGCAGTTCTTC.

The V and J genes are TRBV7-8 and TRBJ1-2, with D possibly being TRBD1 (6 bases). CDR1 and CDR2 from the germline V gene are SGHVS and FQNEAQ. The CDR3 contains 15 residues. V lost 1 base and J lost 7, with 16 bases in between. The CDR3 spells CASSLGGGGRTGYTF. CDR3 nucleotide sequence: TGTGCCAGCAGCTTAGGGGGAGGGGGGCGTACTGGCTACACCTTC.

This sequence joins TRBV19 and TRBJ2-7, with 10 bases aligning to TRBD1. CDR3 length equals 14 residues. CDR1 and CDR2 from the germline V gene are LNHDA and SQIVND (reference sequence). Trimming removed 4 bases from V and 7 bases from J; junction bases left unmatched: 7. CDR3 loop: CASSTRQGAGEQYF. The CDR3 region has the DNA TGTGCCAGTAGTACCCGACAGGGGGCGGGAGAGCAGTACTTC.

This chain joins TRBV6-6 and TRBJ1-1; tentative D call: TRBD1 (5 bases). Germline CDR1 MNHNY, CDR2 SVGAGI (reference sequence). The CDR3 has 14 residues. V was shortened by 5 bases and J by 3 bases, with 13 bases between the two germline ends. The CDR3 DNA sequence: TGTGCCAGCAGTCTCCAGGGCAAGGACACTGAAGCTTTCTTT. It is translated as CASSLQGKDTEAFF.